A selection of T cell receptor beta chains follows, all from one sample in a study of monozygotic twins with inflammatory bowel disease. TCRdb reprocessed the 5' RACE reads, keeping one entry per CDR3 protein, no DNA. The sample includes approximately 380,000 distinct CDR3 sequences. The sample was blood. Every receptor here comes from a human donor with ulcerative colitis or Crohn's disease, or a healthy co-twin of an affected twin (not recorded which). The CDR3 runs from the conserved cysteine through the conserved F or W.

v_gene	j_gene	len	CDR3aa
TRBV6-2/TRBV6-3	TRBJ2-3	15	CASSSKTGRTDTQYF
TRBV7-9	TRBJ2-5	13	CASSLGRDGPQYF
TRBV18	TRBJ1-6	17	CASSPLDLGQGNSPLHF
TRBV4-2	TRBJ2-7	15	CASSQVGTEYYEQYF
TRBV5-1	TRBJ1-1	13	CASSLAPDYQAFF
TRBV7-2	TRBJ2-3	13	CASSLEFGDTQYF
TRBV19	TRBJ2-6	16	CASRDRGLAGANVLTF
TRBV19	TRBJ1-5	14	CASSLTVHNQPQHF
TRBV6-2/TRBV6-3	TRBJ2-7	13	CASSWGQTYEQYF
TRBV7-3	TRBJ2-3	18	CASSPSPAGTGGLDTQYF
TRBV7-8	TRBJ1-3	15	CASSVVAAAGNTIYF
TRBV20-1	TRBJ2-5	13	CSARIAGAGDQYF
TRBV20-1	TRBJ1-1	13	CSVVDSPNTEAFF
TRBV5-1	TRBJ1-2	15	CASSQNPGEPYGYTF
TRBV5-1	TRBJ1-5	16	CASSLGTGFSNQPQHF
TRBV5-1	TRBJ2-7	16	CASSPRGNSGTYEQYF
TRBV28	TRBJ1-5	14	CASSLRPTGQPQHF
TRBV12-3/TRBV12-4	TRBJ2-5	15	CASSFGGEPTETQYF
TRBV11-2	TRBJ2-7	12	CASSWDRNEQYF
TRBV28	TRBJ1-5	14	CAQKAAGSNQPHHF
TRBV12-3/TRBV12-4	TRBJ2-1	14	CATRTTSSYNEQFF
TRBV4-1	TRBJ1-4	18	CASSITRAGRLKNEKLFF
TRBV5-1	TRBJ2-5	13	CASSSQVPETQYF
TRBV5-1	TRBJ2-7	14	CASSLVSDTYEQYF
TRBV9	TRBJ1-5	13	CASSVEDYQPQHF
TRBV20-1	TRBJ2-7	16	CSALPPTGTSAYEQYF
TRBV12-3/TRBV12-4	TRBJ2-2	16	CASSSPGTGVTGELFF
TRBV6-6	TRBJ1-5	12	CASSYGDQPQHF
TRBV20-1	TRBJ1-6	14	CSASNGYYNSPLHF
TRBV29-1	TRBJ1-4	14	CSVEEDRPNEKLFF
TRBV6-2/TRBV6-3	TRBJ2-3	15	CASNGAGWSTDTQYF